The TCR beta chain under discussion was sequenced for a study of blood T cell repertoires in COVID-19. In the study overall: Samples representing acute and convalescent COVID-19 were sourced from the United States, Italy and Spain. PBMCs, B-cell-depleted T cells, or T cells provided the cDNA or gDNA that made up the material.

Enrolled through a virtual design, the participants were between 18 and 89 years of age and came from fewer than 30 US areas. The germline CDR1 and CDR2 sequences are SGHAT and FQNNGV. CDR3 length: 13 residues. V was trimmed by 4 bases and J by 10 bases, leaving 16 bases between them. Clones were sequenced by immunoSEQ multiplex PCR, and TCRdb holds only the in-frame ones, with some missing. The sample shows around 240,000 clones, roughly 88% of them seen only once. The source is a woman aged 45-65 years who had recovered from COVID-19. The chain employs TRBV11-2 and TRBJ2-5; tentatively, D is TRBD2 (5 bases). Source material: PBMCs or T cells enriched from blood (not recorded which). CDR3 sequence reads: CASSSPLGRDQYF. CDR3 bases: TGTGCCAGCAGCTCCCCCCTTGGACGGGACCAGTACTTC. Together with reference TRBV11-2 and TRBJ2-5, the CDR3 gives the full variable domain: EAGVAQSPRYKIIEKRQSVAFWCNPISGHATLYWYQQILGQGPKLLIQFQNNGVVDDSQLPKDRFSAERLKGVDSTLKIQPAKLEDSAVYLCASSSPLGRDQYFGPGTRLLVL.